The 7 T cell receptor beta chains listed next were all sequenced from one sample in a study of blood T cell repertoires in COVID-19. The method was immunoSEQ multiplex PCR; TCRdb's version includes in-frame clones alone and lacks a portion of them. The sample lists approximately 140,000 clones; under 80% were seen once. The sequenced sample was peripheral blood. The receptors come from an elderly man with acute or convalescent COVID-19.

This clone was observed at least ten times. In DNA, the CDR3 is TGTGCCAGTAGTCCAGGGACAGGGGGCGCGTTTGGCTACACCTTC. It yields the protein CASSPGTGGAFGYTF. The chain carries TRBV19 and TRBJ1-2; TRBD1 matches at 12 bases. Germline V gene sequence: CDR1 LNHDA, CDR2 SQIVND (reference sequence). The CDR3 length is 15 residues. With 5 bases clipped from V and 7 bases from J, the junction kept 8 bases outside the gene matches.

The V gene is TRBV18, the J gene TRBJ2-3; TRBD2 might be the D (5 bases). This CDR3 spans 14 amino acids. Per germline, CDR1 KGHSH and CDR2 LQKENI. The germline V and J ends were trimmed by 3 bases and 4 bases, with 11 bases remaining between them. The CDR3 region is CASSPRRAPDTQYF. DNA of the CDR3: TGTGCCAGCTCACCGCGGCGGGCCCCAGATACGCAGTATTTT.

The chain is built from TRBV7-9 and TRBJ2-5, with 9 bases that match TRBD1. The CDR3 spans 13 residues. Germline lookup yields CDR1 SEHNR and CDR2 FQNEAQ (reference sequence). J gave up 5 bases and V 4 bases, and 2 bases lay outside the gene matches. The CDR3 protein is CASSSGQGETQYF. The CDR3 DNA reads TGTGCCAGCAGCTCAGGACAGGGGGAGACCCAGTACTTC.

V and J are TRBV19 and TRBJ1-4; D remains unclear. Germline CDR1 and CDR2: LNHDA and SQIVND (reference sequence). The ends were cut back, 3 bases at V and 4 bases at J, with 9 bases in the middle. The CDR3 consists of 14 residues. For the CDR3, the DNA is TGTGCCAGTAGTATCCGAGGATTTAATGAAAAACTGTTTTTT. This gives the protein CASSIRGFNEKLFF.

CDR3 sequence reads: CASSGAPREQYF. The CDR3 region has the DNA TGTGCCAGCAGTGGGGCCCCTCGAGAGCAGTACTTC. V and J are TRBV28 and TRBJ2-7; a possible D gene is TRBD1 (5 bases). V lost 5 bases and J 7 bases, leaving 12 bases between the germline ends. The CDR3 has 12 amino acids. Germline loops: CDR1 MDHEN, CDR2 SYDVKM.

J is TRBJ2-5 and V is TRBV21-1; the table's D call, TRBD2, has no DNA check behind it. TRBV21-1 is a pseudogene segment. The CDR3 runs to 15 residues. Here the CDR3 DNA reads TGTGCCAGCAGCAAAGCGCGGGCCAGCCAAGAGACCCAGTACTTC. It codes for CASSKARASQETQYF.

This clone was observed at least ten times. V is TRBV20-1 and J is TRBJ2-7; 7 nucleotides align to TRBD1. V shed 3 bases and J 0 bases; nucleotides not matched to a gene: 11. Per the germline V gene, CDR1 is DFQATT and CDR2 is SNEGSKA (reference sequence). The CDR3 is made up of 16 amino acids. The CDR3 nucleotides are TGCAGTGCTAGTGACTGGGGACAGACGAGCTCCTACGAGCAGTACTTC. Residues: CSASDWGQTSSYEQYF.